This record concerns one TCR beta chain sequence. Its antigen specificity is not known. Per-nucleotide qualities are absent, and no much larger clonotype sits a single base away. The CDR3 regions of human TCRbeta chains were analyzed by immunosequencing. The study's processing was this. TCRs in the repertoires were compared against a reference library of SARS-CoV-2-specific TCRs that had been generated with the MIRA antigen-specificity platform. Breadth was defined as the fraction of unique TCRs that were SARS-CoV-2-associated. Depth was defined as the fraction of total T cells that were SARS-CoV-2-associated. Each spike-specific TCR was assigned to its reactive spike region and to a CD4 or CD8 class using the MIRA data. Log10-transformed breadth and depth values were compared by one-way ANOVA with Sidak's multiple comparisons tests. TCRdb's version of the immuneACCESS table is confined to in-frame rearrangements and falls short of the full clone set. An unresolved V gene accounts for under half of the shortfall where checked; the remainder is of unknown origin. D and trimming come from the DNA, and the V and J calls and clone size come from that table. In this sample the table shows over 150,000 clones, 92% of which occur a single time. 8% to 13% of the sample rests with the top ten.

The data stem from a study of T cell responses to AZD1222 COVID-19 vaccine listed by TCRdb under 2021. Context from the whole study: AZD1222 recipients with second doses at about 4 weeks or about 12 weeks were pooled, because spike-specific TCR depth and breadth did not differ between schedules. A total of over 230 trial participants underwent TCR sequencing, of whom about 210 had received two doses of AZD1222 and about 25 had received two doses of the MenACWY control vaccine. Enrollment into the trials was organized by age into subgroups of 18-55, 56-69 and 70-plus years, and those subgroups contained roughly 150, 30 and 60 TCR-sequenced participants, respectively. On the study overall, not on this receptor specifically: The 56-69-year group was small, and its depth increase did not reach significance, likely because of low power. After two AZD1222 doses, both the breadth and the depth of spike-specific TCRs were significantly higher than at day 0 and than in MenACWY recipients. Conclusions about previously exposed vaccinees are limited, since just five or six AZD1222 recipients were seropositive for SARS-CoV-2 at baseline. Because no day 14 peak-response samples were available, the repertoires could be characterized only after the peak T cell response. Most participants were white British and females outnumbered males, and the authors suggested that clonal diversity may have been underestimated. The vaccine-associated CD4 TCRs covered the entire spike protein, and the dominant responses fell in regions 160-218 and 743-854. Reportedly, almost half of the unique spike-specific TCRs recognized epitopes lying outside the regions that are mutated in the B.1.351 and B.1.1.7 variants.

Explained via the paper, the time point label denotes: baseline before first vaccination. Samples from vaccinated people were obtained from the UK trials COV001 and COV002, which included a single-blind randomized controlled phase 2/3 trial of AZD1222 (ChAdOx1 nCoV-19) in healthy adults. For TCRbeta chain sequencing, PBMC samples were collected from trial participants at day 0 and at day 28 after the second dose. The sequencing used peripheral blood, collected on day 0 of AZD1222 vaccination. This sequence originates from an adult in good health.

The DNA sequence reads TGTGCCAGCAGCTTGGTGGGGATTCCCTATGGCTACACCTTC. It encodes CASSLVGIPYGYTF. The sequence is built from TRBV5-6 and TRBJ1-2; the D gene lacks a confident call. Based on the germline V gene, the CDR1 and CDR2 sequences are SGHDT and YYEEEE. Trimming at the junction amounts to 0 bases on V and 4 bases on J, and the germline ends lie 10 bases apart. The CDR3 runs 14 amino acids, cysteine and phenylalanine included. Of the read, only the CDR3 DNA is kept; its 42 bases are in frame from base 1.